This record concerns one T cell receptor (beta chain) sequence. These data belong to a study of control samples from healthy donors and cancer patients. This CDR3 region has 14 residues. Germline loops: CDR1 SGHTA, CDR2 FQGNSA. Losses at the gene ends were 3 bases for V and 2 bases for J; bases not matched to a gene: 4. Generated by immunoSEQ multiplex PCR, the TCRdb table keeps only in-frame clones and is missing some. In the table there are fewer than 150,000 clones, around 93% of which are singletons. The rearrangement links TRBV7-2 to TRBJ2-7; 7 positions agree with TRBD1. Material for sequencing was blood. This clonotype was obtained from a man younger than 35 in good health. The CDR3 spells CASSFSGTAYEQYF. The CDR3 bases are TGTGCCAGCAGCTTCTCCGGGACAGCCTACGAGCAGTACTTC. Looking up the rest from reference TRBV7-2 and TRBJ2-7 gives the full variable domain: GAGVSQSPSNKVTEKGKDVELRCDPISGHTALYWYRQSLGQGLEFLIYFQGNSAPDKSGLPSDRFSAERTGGSVSTLTIQRTQQEDSAVYLCASSFSGTAYEQYFGPGTRLTVT.